This T cell receptor beta chain was captured by sequencing in a study of cytomegalovirus exposure and HLA in healthy donors. Per germline, CDR1 SEHNR and CDR2 FQNEAQ (reference sequence). The CDR3 has 16 residues. Study conclusions and caveats: Equally common other TCR beta chains were less clonally expanded than HLA-associated ones, a later analysis found. Common viral pathogens (according to a later analysis) appeared linked to several of the most significant clusters. An assumption of roughly uniform sequencing depth across donors underlay the presence/absence analyses.

PCR employed 60 Vbeta and 13 Jbeta primers. Here immunoSEQ multiplex PCR was the method, and the copy in TCRdb shows in-frame clones only, minus some. The top ten hold approximately 6.8% of the sample, which has approximately 180,000 clones, about four fifths seen once. Worth noting for this clone: The antigen is not known. At one end, the junction sequence differs from germline, possibly due to a read error.

The clonotype was recovered from a man younger than 40 in good health and CMV-seropositive. The gene calls are TRBV7-9 and TRBJ2-7, with D uncertain. Sequencing was performed on PBMCs. CDR3 loop: CSSSPKELPRSYEQYF. The DNA for the CDR3 is TGTTCCAGCAGCCCGAAAGAACTCCCCCGGTCCTACGAGCAGTACTTC. The full variable domain, with the rest looked up from reference TRBV7-9 and TRBJ2-7, is DTGVSQNPRHKITKRGQNVTFRCDPISEHNRLYWYRQTLGQGPEFLTYFQNEAQLEKSRLLSDRFSAERPKGSFSTLEIQRTEQGDSAMYLCSSSPKELPRSYEQYFGPGTRLTVT.